This T cell receptor (beta chain) was found in a study of T-cell reconstitution after alpha-beta-depleted transplantation in children. Study outcomes and limitations: Counts and diversity of T cells one year after transplant came mostly from newly produced T cells. In some patients, recipient T cells and intrathymic progenitors surviving conditioning explained high day-60 diversity.

Preparation of the TCRbeta library was carried out with unique molecular identifiers. TCRdb redid the calling of the PCR reads with MiXCR, one entry per CDR3 protein. This table holds 550,000 to 800,000 distinct CDR3 sequences, around 13% found once. A few counts support this clonotype. Its antigen is currently unknown. The CDR3 has 15 amino acids. The germline V gene has CDR1 SGHRS and CDR2 YFSETQ. Trimming took 1 base from V and 6 from J; bases not matched to a gene: 6. The gene calls are TRBV5-1 and TRBJ2-1, with TRBD2 identical over 8 bases. The starting material was PBMCs, obtained before TCRalphabeta/CD19-depleted stem cell transplant. The receptor's source is a girl aged 2 to 9 with congenital amegakaryocytic thrombocytopenia, due to receive a stem cell transplant. The CDR3 protein is CASSLKAGRANEQFF. The CDR3 coding sequence is TGCGCCAGCAGCTTGAAGGCCGGGAGGGCCAATGAGCAGTTCTTC.